This passage covers 28 T cell receptor beta chains from one sample sequenced in a study of blood T cell repertoires in COVID-19. Produced via immunoSEQ multiplex PCR; TCRdb's table is partial and in-frame only. Of 95,000 to 150,000 clones in the sample, over 75% were seen once. Sequenced: peripheral blood. These receptors originate from a man younger than 45 with COVID-19, enrolled during active disease.

J is TRBJ2-6 and V is TRBV11-3; 8 bases match TRBD1. The CDR3 is made up of 18 amino acids. The J segment lost 0 bases and the V segment lost 5 bases, leaving 9 bases of the junction unmatched. Germline CDR1 reads SGHNT; CDR2 reads YENEEA. DNA of the CDR3: TGTGCCAGCAGCCCCCGACAGGGGAGGTCCTCTGGGGCCAACGTCCTGACTTTC. It is translated as CASSPRQGRSSGANVLTF.

The rearrangement uses TRBV10-3 and TRBJ1-2; D is ambiguous. V was trimmed by 2 bases and J by 8 bases, leaving 12 bases between them. The CDR3 covers 13 residues. Germline assignment: CDR1 ENHRY and CDR2 SYGVKD. CDR3 region: CAISEIRSRGYTF. CDR3 nucleotide sequence: TGTGCCATCAGTGAGATTCGGTCTCGGGGCTACACCTTC.

The chain employs TRBV30 and TRBJ1-1; 8 bases fit TRBD1. J gave up 5 bases and V 2 bases, and 10 bases lay outside the gene matches. The CDR3 is 15 amino acids. The germline V gene encodes CDR1 GTSNPN and CDR2 SVGIG (reference sequence). The CDR3 DNA is TGTGCCTGGAGTTTAGGGCAGGGGGCTAGGACTGAAGCTTTCTTT. It translates to CAWSLGQGARTEAFF.

V gene TRBV19 combines with J gene TRBJ1-5; possibly TRBD1 for D (5 bases). V lost 5 bases to trimming and J lost 1 base, with 18 bases between them. The germline V gene has CDR1 LNHDA and CDR2 SQIVND (reference sequence). This CDR3 region has 17 residues. The CDR3 here is CASSPLRTGGSNQPQHF. The CDR3 nucleotides read TGTGCCAGTAGTCCTCTCCGGACCGGGGGAAGCAATCAGCCCCAGCATTTT.

In its sample, this clone was seen once. This sequence joins TRBV6-2 or TRBV6-3 and TRBJ2-1; D perhaps matches TRBD2 (6 bases). CDR3 length equals 18 residues. Germline values: CDR1 MNHEY, CDR2 SVGEGT. Trimming removed 0 bases at V and 8 bases at J, with 23 bases between. CDR3 protein: CASSYSTRDELLVDEQFF. The DNA for the CDR3 is TGTGCCAGCAGTTACTCCACGCGGGACGAACTCCTAGTCGATGAGCAGTTCTTC.

The genes are TRBV21-1 and TRBJ1-1; the table assigns TRBD1, which was not confirmed against the DNA. TRBV21-1 is a pseudogene segment. CDR3 length equals 17 residues. CDR3 bases: TGTGCCAGCGAAAACTCCCGGGACAGGCGGATTGGTACTGAAGCTTTCTTT. This codes for CASENSRDRRIGTEAFF.

The chain uses TRBV7-9 and TRBJ1-4; maybe TRBD1 (6 bases). The germline V gene encodes CDR1 SEHNR and CDR2 FQNEAQ (reference sequence). The length of the CDR3 is 14 residues. Trimming removed 4 bases from V and 12 bases from J, with 18 bases in between. CDR3 loop: CASSSLGSRGELFF. The DNA of the CDR3 is TGTGCCAGCAGCTCCTTGGGGAGCAGGGGTGAACTGTTTTTT.

This chain connects TRBV5-1 to TRBJ2-7; possible D gene TRBD2, 6 bases. CDR1 is SGHRS and CDR2 is YFSETQ in the germline V gene. Between the trimmed V and J ends, which lost 0 bases and 0 bases, there was a span of 19 bases. The CDR3 consists of 18 residues. The CDR3 region is CASSLAGRLGHSSYEQYF. CDR3 nucleotides: TGCGCCAGCAGCTTGGCCGGACGACTAGGACATTCCTCCTACGAGCAGTACTTC.

The chain recombines TRBV20-1 with TRBJ2-1; D not certain. This CDR3 has 11 residues. Germline-derived CDR1 and CDR2 are DFQATT and SNEGSKA (reference sequence). V dropped 4 bases and J dropped 7 bases, with 8 bases sitting between them. This CDR3 is CSATRLNEQFF. As DNA, the CDR3 is TGCAGTGCTACCAGGTTGAATGAGCAGTTCTTC.

The chain uses TRBV7-2 and TRBJ2-3, with TRBD2 matching over 12 bases. CDR1 and CDR2 from the germline V gene are SGHTA and FQGNSA. This CDR3 is 18 amino acids long. The J segment lost 5 bases and the V segment lost 1 base, leaving 10 bases of the junction unmatched. CDR3 bases: TGTGCCAGCAGCTTAGGGGGGGGACTAGCGGGTTTAAGAGATACGCAGTATTTT. It codes for CASSLGGGLAGLRDTQYF.

In this sample, this clone turned up a few times. This sample includes further DNA sequences coding for the same CDR3. The chain is built from TRBV9 and TRBJ2-2; no clear D. V shed 0 bases and J shed 7 bases, with 4 bases lying between them. The length of the CDR3 is 12 residues. Per the germline V gene, CDR1 is SGDLS and CDR2 is YYNGEE. Written as DNA, the CDR3 is TGTGCCAGCAGCGTAGCGGGCGGGGAGCTGTTTTTT. It specifies CASSVAGGELFF.

The J gene is TRBJ2-3, the V gene TRBV2, with 9 bases identical to TRBD1. CDR3 length: 14 residues. V was clipped by 8 bases and J by 5 bases; unmatched bases: 8. Germline V gene lookup returns CDR1 SNHLY and CDR2 FYNNEI. The CDR3 DNA follows: TGTGCCAGCGGACAGGGGCAAGTCCAAGATACGCAGTATTTT. Protein: CASGQGQVQDTQYF.

This chain links TRBV27 with TRBJ1-2; a possible D gene is TRBD1 (5 bases). The CDR3 totals 15 residues. Trimming stripped 4 bases from V and 4 bases from J, with 16 bases between. Germline V gene sequence: CDR1 MNHEY, CDR2 SMNVEV (reference sequence). The CDR3 nucleotides read TGTGCCAGCAGTTCCCTCGGACACACTCTCTATGGCTACACCTTC. As protein: CASSSLGHTLYGYTF.

The chain carries TRBV6-5 and TRBJ2-7; TRBD1 matches 11 bases. V was pared by 1 base and J by 7 bases, with 9 bases of the junction left unmatched. The germline V gene encodes CDR1 MNHEY and CDR2 SVGAGI. This CDR3 spans 16 amino acids. The CDR3 bases are TGTGCCAGCAGTTACTATCGGGACAGGGGGGGTCGGGAGCAGTACTTC. The encoded protein is CASSYYRDRGGREQYF.

J is TRBJ2-6 and V is TRBV18; D is unresolved. Trimming removed 6 bases from V and 0 bases from J, with 15 bases in between. The CDR3 consists of 17 residues. Germline CDR1 reads KGHSH; CDR2 reads LQKENI. The CDR3 reads CASSPTPVSSGANVLTF. The CDR3, as DNA: TGTGCCAGCTCCCCCACGCCCGTCAGCTCTGGGGCCAACGTCCTGACTTTC.

The J gene is TRBJ1-2, the V gene TRBV28; D uncertain. Trimming removed 5 bases from V and 8 bases from J, with 21 bases in between. The length of the CDR3 is 15 residues. CDR1 MDHEN and CDR2 SYDVKM come from the germline V gene. Here the CDR3 reads CASSPSSGGFKGYTF. CDR3 nucleotides: TGTGCCAGCAGTCCCTCGAGCGGCGGCTTTAAGGGCTACACCTTC.

V usage is TRBV6-6 and J usage is TRBJ1-1, with 10 bases matching TRBD1. V dropped 2 bases and J dropped 3; count of bases not matched to a gene: 6. Germline lookup yields CDR1 MNHNY and CDR2 SVGAGI (reference sequence). This CDR3 region has 16 residues. CDR3 in DNA: TGTGCCAGCAGTTACCCGACAGGGGGCGTGTACACTGAAGCTTTCTTT. It specifies CASSYPTGGVYTEAFF.

CDR3 loop: CASSFRRETQYF. In DNA form, the CDR3 reads TGTGCCAGCAGTTTCCGCAGGGAGACCCAGTACTTC. The chain has TRBV28 and TRBJ2-5, with unresolved D. V was trimmed by 3 bases and J by 5 bases, leaving 7 bases between them. CDR3 length equals 12 residues. Germline CDR1 MDHEN, CDR2 SYDVKM.

The chain joins TRBV24-1 to TRBJ2-7, with TRBD1 matching 9 bases. V was clipped by 5 bases and J by 4 bases; unmatched bases: 11. CDR1 and CDR2 from the germline V gene are KGHDR and SFDVKD. CDR3 length: 16 residues. CDR3 in DNA: TGTGCCACCAGTGCCGTTTCCGGGACAGGGAAGTACGAGCAGTACTTC. It translates to CATSAVSGTGKYEQYF.

The rearrangement joins TRBV12-5 to TRBJ2-7, with a possible D match to TRBD1 (5 bases). The V gene's germline CDR1 is LGHNT and CDR2 FRNRAP. V was cut by 5 bases and J by 1 base, with 9 bases left in between. This CDR3 is 13 amino acids long. This CDR3 is CASGVGRSYEQYF. The CDR3 DNA sequence: TGTGCTAGTGGTGTGGGGCGGTCCTACGAGCAGTACTTC.

The chain uses TRBV19 and TRBJ1-1, with a possible D match to TRBD1 (6 bases). V lost 2 bases, J lost 0 bases, and 16 bases lay in between. The V gene's germline CDR1 is LNHDA and CDR2 SQIVND (reference sequence). CDR3 length: 17 amino acids. CDR3 sequence (DNA): TGTGCCAGTAGTATACTCTTTGGGGGCAGTGTGAACACTGAAGCTTTCTTT. This encodes CASSILFGGSVNTEAFF.

This rearrangement joins TRBV25-1 to TRBJ2-1; TRBD2 agrees at 10 bases. Germline V gene lookup returns CDR1 MGHDK and CDR2 SYGVNS. The CDR3 runs 15 residues. V was clipped by 6 bases and J by 7 bases; unmatched bases: 9. The CDR3 DNA sequence: TGTGCCAGCAGCCTATCTCTAGCGGGAGTAAATGAGCAGTTCTTC. Amino acid sequence: CASSLSLAGVNEQFF.

The count of this clone is one. The chain combines TRBV6-4 with TRBJ1-2; D is possibly TRBD1 (6 bases). Germline V lookup: CDR1 MRHNA, CDR2 SNTAGT. CDR3 length equals 14 residues. Trimming pared 0 bases from V and 6 bases from J, leaving 11 bases between. CDR3 region: CASSDSTGANGYTF. CDR3 DNA sequence: TGTGCCAGCAGTGACTCGACAGGTGCGAATGGCTACACCTTC.

The chain links TRBV7-9 to TRBJ1-2, with D perhaps TRBD1 (6 bases). The germline gives CDR1 SEHNR, CDR2 FQNEAQ (reference sequence). V was trimmed by 5 bases and J by 4 bases, leaving 14 bases between them. This CDR3 has 14 residues. The CDR3 protein is CASSPDSVIYGYTF. The CDR3 coding sequence is TGTGCCAGCAGCCCGGACAGTGTTATCTATGGCTACACCTTC.

This rearrangement joins TRBV2 to TRBJ2-2, with D possibly TRBD1 on 6 matching bases. Germline V gene data show CDR1 as SNHLY and CDR2 as FYNNEI. Trimming cost V 2 bases and J 7 bases, with 14 bases left between them. The CDR3 sequence is 15 residues long. The CDR3 loop reads CASSEFWGPGGELFF. In DNA form, the CDR3 reads TGTGCCAGCAGTGAATTTTGGGGGCCCGGCGGGGAGCTGTTTTTT.

CDR3 in DNA: TGTGCCAGTACTGAGAGTTATGCCGGGGAGCTGTTTTTT. It codes for CASTESYAGELFF. V usage is TRBV19 and J usage is TRBJ2-2; D gene ambiguous. Trimming stripped 7 bases from V and 6 bases from J, with 12 bases between. Germline V gene sequence: CDR1 LNHDA, CDR2 SQIVND (reference sequence). There are 13 residues in the CDR3.

This chain uses TRBV5-6 with TRBJ2-5, with D perhaps matching TRBD1 (5 bases). The CDR3 is 15 residues long. CDR1 and CDR2 (germline): SGHDT, YYEEEE. V was trimmed by 0 bases and J by 5 bases, leaving 14 bases between them. The CDR3 is CASSLVGRVGETQYF. The CDR3 DNA follows: TGTGCCAGCAGCTTGGTAGGCAGGGTTGGGGAGACCCAGTACTTC.

The chain combines TRBV6-1 with TRBJ2-4, with TRBD2 matching over 12 bases. Germline-derived CDR1 and CDR2 are MNHNS and SASEGT. Germline trimming cut 2 bases from V and 4 bases from J; bases unmatched to any gene: 0. CDR3 length equals 15 residues. CDR3 amino acids: CASSELAGGKNIQYF. CDR3 bases: TGTGCCAGCAGTGAACTAGCGGGGGGGAAAAACATTCAGTACTTC.